This T cell receptor beta chain is from a study of blood T cell repertoires in COVID-19. Germline V gives CDR1 LNHDA, CDR2 SQIVND (reference sequence). The CDR3 extends over 14 amino acids. V dropped 7 bases and J dropped 3; count of bases not matched to a gene: 4. Data came from immunoSEQ multiplex PCR; TCRdb stores just in-frame clones and leaves some out. The sample contains about 130,000 clones, around 80% of which appear only once. The V call is TRBV19, the J call TRBJ2-7; 12 positions match TRBD1. Sequenced input: PBMCs or T cells enriched from blood (not recorded which). The sequence was obtained from a woman aged 45-60 years who had recovered from COVID-19. The CDR3 DNA reads as TGTGCCAGTACCGGGACAGGGGGCAGCTACGAGCAGTACTTC. Translation: CASTGTGGSYEQYF.